Below are 28 T cell receptor beta chains sequenced from a single sample in a study of shared clonotypes between healthy human individuals. Assay: immunoSEQ multiplex PCR; the TCRdb copy retains only in-frame clones and omits some. This sample carries around 2,100,000 clones, about 95% of them seen once, and the ten largest clones take around 1%. Cells designated naive CD8 were CD45RO-negative and were positively selected for CCR7, with terminally differentiated effector memory CD45RA+ cells excluded. The sample consisted of naive CD8+ T cells sorted from blood. All receptors derive from a man aged 18 to 35 in good health.

V usage is TRBV7-9 and J usage is TRBJ2-7, with D perhaps matching TRBD1 (6 bases). The V gene's germline CDR1 is SEHNR and CDR2 FQNEAQ (reference sequence). CDR3 length: 14 amino acids. V was pared by 3 bases and J by 3 bases, with 12 bases between. CDR3 nucleotides: TGTGCCAGCAGCTTGGACAGAAAGAACTACGAGCAGTACTTC. This gives the protein CASSLDRKNYEQYF.

The chain combines TRBV30 with TRBJ2-2; D is perhaps TRBD2 (6 bases). V lost 3 bases, J lost 3 bases, and 14 bases lay in between. Germline-derived CDR1 and CDR2 are GTSNPN and SVGIG (reference sequence). The CDR3 is 15 residues long. CDR3 loop: CAWRSGVVYTGELFF. For the CDR3, the DNA is TGTGCCTGGAGGTCGGGGGTCGTGTACACCGGGGAGCTGTTTTTT.

V usage is TRBV2 and J usage is TRBJ2-1, with D maybe TRBD2 (5 bases). Germline V lookup: CDR1 SNHLY, CDR2 FYNNEI. This CDR3 is built from 17 residues. V lost 6 bases to trimming and J lost 0 bases, with 18 bases between them. CDR3 residues: CASRDRGIPSSYNEQFF. The CDR3 DNA sequence: TGTGCCAGCAGAGACCGAGGGATCCCAAGCTCCTACAATGAGCAGTTCTTC.

This clone has a single count. This chain joins TRBV27 and TRBJ2-5; TRBD2 aligns across 9 bases. Germline values: CDR1 MNHEY, CDR2 SMNVEV (reference sequence). CDR3 size: 15 residues. Trimming at V came to 3 bases and at J to 4 bases, leaving 6 bases not matched to a gene. The CDR3 spells CASSLGLAPPETQYF. Here the CDR3 DNA reads TGTGCCAGCAGTTTGGGACTAGCCCCTCCAGAGACCCAGTACTTC.

V is TRBV11-2 and J is TRBJ2-7, with D possibly being TRBD2 (5 bases). Germline V gives CDR1 SGHAT, CDR2 FQNNGV. Trimming stripped 0 bases from V and 3 bases from J, with 15 bases between. The CDR3 contains 16 residues. The DNA of the CDR3 is TGTGCCAGCAGCTTAGAAGCGTCCTGGCGGGTCTACGAGCAGTACTTC. Its translation: CASSLEASWRVYEQYF.

CDR3 DNA sequence: TGTGCCAACAGAGCGGGGGAAGGAAACACCATATATTTT. Amino acids: CANRAGEGNTIYF. The chain uses TRBV2 and TRBJ1-3, with a tentative D call TRBD1 (5 bases). Germline CDR1 reads SNHLY; CDR2 reads FYNNEI. V shed 10 bases and J shed 4 bases, with 14 bases lying between them. CDR3 size: 13 residues.

Notes on this clone: This specimen includes other DNA sequences encoding the same CDR3. The chain joins TRBV4-1 to TRBJ2-7, with 9 bases matching TRBD1. Germline V gene lookup returns CDR1 MGHRA and CDR2 YSYEKL. CDR3 length: 14 amino acids. With 4 bases clipped from V and 1 base from J, the junction kept 2 bases outside the gene matches. Here the CDR3 reads CASSLGQGSYEQYF. The CDR3 DNA follows: TGCGCCAGCAGCCTAGGACAGGGGTCCTACGAGCAGTACTTC.

The rearrangement joins TRBV4-1 to TRBJ2-5; D gene uncertain. This CDR3 comprises 15 residues. Germline CDR1 MGHRA, CDR2 YSYEKL. Trimming removed 0 bases at V and 2 bases at J, with 10 bases between. The DNA of the CDR3 is TGCGCCAGCAGCCAAGAACGAACCGCTCAAGAGACCCAGTACTTC. Amino acids: CASSQERTAQETQYF.

This clone was picked up a small number of times. Other DNA sequences of this sample code for an identical CDR3. The J gene is TRBJ2-7, the V gene TRBV7-9; D call uncertain. V gave up 0 bases and J gave up 2 bases, with 5 bases separating them. This CDR3 region has 13 residues. Looked up from germline, CDR1 is SEHNR and CDR2 is FQNEAQ (reference sequence). The CDR3 spells CASSLAAAYEQYF. The CDR3, as DNA: TGTGCCAGCAGCTTAGCTGCCGCCTACGAGCAGTACTTC.

This clone was seen a few times. The J gene is TRBJ1-5, the V gene TRBV7-8, with TRBD1 matching 8 bases. The CDR3 extends over 15 amino acids. Germline V CDR1 and CDR2: SGHVS, FQNEAQ. Unmatched junction bases numbered 7, after V lost 5 bases and J lost 4 bases. This CDR3 is CASSTPGQDNQPQHF. The CDR3 region has the DNA TGTGCCAGCAGCACTCCGGGACAGGATAATCAGCCCCAGCATTTT. Complete variable domain (other parts from reference TRBV7-8 and TRBJ1-5): GAGVSQSPRYKVAKRGQDVALRCDPISGHVSLFWYQQALGQGPEFLTYFQNEAQLDKSGLPSDRFFAERPEGSVSTLKIQRTQQEDSAVYLCASSTPGQDNQPQHFGDGTRLSIL.

The gene calls are TRBV28 and TRBJ1-5; D is uncertain. The ends were cut back, 6 bases at V and 6 bases at J, with 12 bases in the middle. The CDR3 contains 13 residues. Looked up from germline, CDR1 is MDHEN and CDR2 is SYDVKM. Written as DNA, the CDR3 is TGTGCCAGCAGGCCCGAAGGAGGTCAGCCCCAGCATTTT. This encodes CASRPEGGQPQHF.

The chain combines TRBV4-2 with TRBJ2-2, with D perhaps TRBD2 (7 bases). The CDR3 has 19 amino acids. Trimming took off 1 base at V and 2 bases at J, with 20 bases between the two ends. Germline CDR1 reads LGHNA; CDR2 reads YNFKEQ. The CDR3 DNA is TGTGCCAGCAGCCAAGTTTCCGGGGGGCCCGGTGGTAACACCGGGGAGCTGTTTTTT. Protein sequence: CASSQVSGGPGGNTGELFF.

The CDR3 protein is CASSSGQGKGETQYF. In DNA, the CDR3 is TGTGCCAGCAGCTCCGGACAGGGGAAGGGCGAGACCCAGTACTTC. The rearrangement joins TRBV13 to TRBJ2-5; 9 bases map to TRBD1. In germline, CDR1 is PRHDT, CDR2 FYEKMQ (reference sequence). Trimming removed 4 bases from V and 5 bases from J; junction bases left unmatched: 8. The CDR3 has 15 residues.

As regards this clone: This same CDR3 is encoded by further DNA sequences in the sample. The rearrangement joins TRBV5-6 to TRBJ2-1; TRBD1 matches at 8 bases. Germline trimming cut 0 bases from V and 1 base from J; bases unmatched to any gene: 3. The CDR3 is 16 residues long. Germline V gives CDR1 SGHDT, CDR2 YYEEEE. CDR3: CASSLATGGSYNEQFF. The DNA for the CDR3 is TGTGCCAGCAGCTTGGCAACAGGGGGTTCCTACAATGAGCAGTTCTTC.

This chain connects TRBV6-5 to TRBJ2-7; D not certain. With 2 bases removed from V and 3 bases from J, the gap between germline ends came to 11 bases. The CDR3 runs to 14 residues. Germline assignment: CDR1 MNHEY and CDR2 SVGAGI. The CDR3 here is CASSYSQDGYEQYF. CDR3 sequence (DNA): TGTGCCAGCAGTTACAGTCAGGACGGCTACGAGCAGTACTTC.

V usage is TRBV28 and J usage is TRBJ1-4; D is ambiguous. Trimming pared 3 bases from V and 4 bases from J, leaving 6 bases between. This CDR3 comprises 13 residues. Germline lookup yields CDR1 MDHEN and CDR2 SYDVKM. The CDR3 sequence is CASSLVGNEKLFF. CDR3 DNA sequence: TGTGCCAGCAGTTTGGTGGGTAATGAAAAACTGTTTTTT.

The chain employs TRBV6-5 and TRBJ2-7; weak D call: TRBD1 (6 bases). The V and J ends lost 5 bases and 4 bases respectively, with 15 bases between them. Germline loops: CDR1 MNHEY, CDR2 SVGAGI. The CDR3 length is 14 residues. Written as DNA, the CDR3 is TGTGCCAGCAGTACAGGACAGTTCGGGTACGAGCAGTACTTC. Amino acid sequence: CASSTGQFGYEQYF.

The V gene is TRBV28, the J gene TRBJ1-2; the match to TRBD1 covers 8 bases. In germline, CDR1 is MDHEN, CDR2 SYDVKM. Germline trimming cut 7 bases from V and 4 bases from J; bases unmatched to any gene: 5. The CDR3 sequence is 13 residues long. This chain's CDR3 is CASTTGASYGYTF. For the CDR3, the DNA is TGTGCCAGCACGACAGGGGCTAGCTATGGCTACACCTTC.

V gene TRBV5-4 combines with J gene TRBJ1-3, with unresolved D. The CDR3 has 15 amino acids. Germline V CDR1 and CDR2: SGHNT, YYREEE (reference sequence). Trimming shortened V by 4 bases and J by 0 bases, and 11 bases separated the two germline ends. The CDR3 loop reads CASSPTPISGNTIYF. Here the CDR3 DNA reads TGTGCCAGCAGCCCTACCCCAATCTCTGGAAACACCATATATTTT.

CDR3 coding DNA: TGTGCCAGCAGTCCACGGCCAGGGGGCAACTATGGCTACACCTTC. It specifies CASSPRPGGNYGYTF. The V call is TRBV27, the J call TRBJ1-2; TRBD1 aligns across 8 bases. CDR3 length: 15 amino acids. Germline V CDR1 and CDR2: MNHEY, SMNVEV (reference sequence). V lost 5 bases, J lost 2 bases, and 7 bases stayed unmatched.

The chain joins TRBV5-6 to TRBJ2-1; 7 bases match TRBD1. Germline lookup yields CDR1 SGHDT and CDR2 YYEEEE. This CDR3 contains 18 residues. Trimming at V came to 4 bases and at J to 2 bases, leaving 15 bases not matched to a gene. The CDR3 reads CASSPSDRADLPYNEQFF. Here the CDR3 DNA reads TGTGCCAGCAGCCCCAGCGACAGGGCCGACTTACCCTACAATGAGCAGTTCTTC.

V gene TRBV7-9 combines with J gene TRBJ1-2; D not certain. The germline V gene encodes CDR1 SEHNR and CDR2 FQNEAQ (reference sequence). Trimming left V 5 bases short and J 4 bases short, with 8 bases between. The CDR3 is made up of 12 amino acids. CDR3 protein: CASSRGGYGYTF. The CDR3 DNA sequence: TGTGCCAGCAGCCGGGGTGGCTATGGCTACACCTTC.

With respect to this clone: The same CDR3 can be traced to other DNA sequences in this sample. The chain recombines TRBV9 with TRBJ2-7; D assignment may be TRBD1 or TRBD2 (5 bases each). Deletions cut 2 bases from V and 5 bases from J, with 14 bases between. This CDR3 comprises 14 residues. Germline V gives CDR1 SGDLS, CDR2 YYNGEE. CDR3: CASSVGTGLDEQYF. The CDR3, as DNA: TGTGCCAGCAGCGTCGGGACGGGGCTCGACGAGCAGTACTTC.

The V and J genes are TRBV19 and TRBJ2-7; D perhaps matches TRBD2 (6 bases). The V end was cut by 5 bases, the J end by 7 bases, with 15 bases between. This CDR3 spans 13 amino acids. Germline lookup yields CDR1 LNHDA and CDR2 SQIVND (reference sequence). CDR3 amino acids: CASSPPEGLEQYF. CDR3 coding DNA: TGTGCCAGTAGTCCCCCGGAGGGTTTGGAGCAGTACTTC.

The chain couples TRBV5-1 to TRBJ2-1, with 11 positions matching TRBD2. The CDR3 runs 16 residues. CDR1 SGHRS and CDR2 YFSETQ come from the germline V gene. V shed 4 bases, J shed 2 bases, and the junction held 5 bases outside the gene matches. The CDR3 region is CASSLGLAGPYNEQFF. The CDR3 DNA sequence: TGCGCCAGCAGCCTCGGACTAGCGGGTCCCTACAATGAGCAGTTCTTC.

The rearrangement uses TRBV5-8 and TRBJ2-5, with 7 bases fitting TRBD1. Germline V CDR1 and CDR2: SGHTS, YDEGEE. There are 18 residues in the CDR3. With V trimmed by 0 bases and J by 5 bases, 16 bases remained unmatched. The CDR3 DNA reads as TGTGCCAGCAGCTTGGTTGGTTCAGGGGGACGTGGAAAGGAGACCCAGTACTTC. As protein: CASSLVGSGGRGKETQYF. Full variable domain (remainder filled in from reference TRBV5-8 and TRBJ2-5): EAGVTQSPTHLIKTRGQQATLRCSPISGHTSVYWYQQALGLGLQFLLWYDEGEERNRGNFPPRFSGRQFPNYSSELNVNALELEDSALYLCASSLVGSGGRGKETQYFGPGTRLLVL.

V is TRBV28 and J is TRBJ1-2; 11 bases match TRBD1. Germline CDR1 and CDR2: MDHEN and SYDVKM. V dropped 4 bases and J dropped 8; count of bases not matched to a gene: 6. CDR3 length equals 14 residues. The CDR3 nucleotides read TGTGCCAGCAGTTGGACAGGGGGCTCTGAGGGCTACACCTTC. This sequence encodes CASSWTGGSEGYTF.

The gene calls are TRBV15 and TRBJ2-1; TRBD2 agrees at 7 bases. The CDR3 runs to 15 residues. Germline lookup yields CDR1 LNHNV and CDR2 YYDKDF (reference sequence). The V and J ends lost 3 bases and 5 bases, in that order; junction bases with no gene match: 7. The CDR3 bases are TGTGCCACCAGCAGGCCCAGCGGGGAAAACAATGAGCAGTTCTTC. As protein: CATSRPSGENNEQFF. Full variable domain (outside the CDR3, taken from reference TRBV15 and TRBJ2-1): DAMVIQNPRYQVTQFGKPVTLSCSQTLNHNVMYWYQQKSSQAPKLLFHYYDKDFNNEADTPDNFQSRRPNTSFCFLDIRSPGLGDTAMYLCATSRPSGENNEQFFGPGTRLTVL.